This T cell receptor (beta chain) was captured by sequencing in a study of blood T cell repertoires in COVID-19. Study-wide context: COVID-19 samples, acute and convalescent, were from the United States, Italy and Spain. Sample material is recorded as cDNA or gDNA derived from T cells, B-cell-depleted T cells, or PBMCs.

About this clone itself: The sample carries other DNA sequences with the same CDR3.

Study processing details: Counts of nucleated cells, estimated from reference gene primer amplification, were obtained. This table comes from immunoSEQ multiplex PCR, and its TCRdb copy is limited to in-frame clones, with some not included. For V, J and clone size, that table is used; D and trimming come from the DNA. This sample carries 130,000 or so clones, 70% to 90% of them seen once, and the ten largest clones take 9.5% to 15%. Germline V lookup: CDR1 KGHSH, CDR2 LQKENI. Trimming cost V 4 bases and J 2 bases, with 8 bases left between them. The CDR3 has 13 residues. The receptor comes from a human donor in a cohort sampled during active COVID-19. The sample taken for sequencing was peripheral blood. The rearrangement links TRBV18 to TRBJ1-1, with D possibly TRBD1 on 6 matching bases. CDR3 in DNA: TGTGCCAGCTCACAACAGGGCAACACTGAAGCTTTCTTT. Translating it yields CASSQQGNTEAFF.